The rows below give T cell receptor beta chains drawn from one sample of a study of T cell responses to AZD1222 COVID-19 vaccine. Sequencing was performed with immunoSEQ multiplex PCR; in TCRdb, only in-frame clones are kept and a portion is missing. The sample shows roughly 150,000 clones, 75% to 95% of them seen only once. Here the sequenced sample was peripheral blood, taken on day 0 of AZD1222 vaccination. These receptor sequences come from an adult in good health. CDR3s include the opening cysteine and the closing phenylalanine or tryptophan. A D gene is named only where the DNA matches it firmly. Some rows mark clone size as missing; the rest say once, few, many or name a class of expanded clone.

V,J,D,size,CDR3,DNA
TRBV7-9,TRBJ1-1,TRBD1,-,CASSDDGQGRTAFF,TGTGCCAGCAGCGACGACGGACAGGGGAGGACCGCTTTCTTT
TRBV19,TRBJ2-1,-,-,CASSISPGNEQFF,TGTGCCAGTAGTATATCGCCAGGGAATGAGCAGTTCTTC
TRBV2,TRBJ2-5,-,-,CASNRDQETQYF,TGTGCCAGTAACAGGGACCAAGAGACCCAGTACTTC
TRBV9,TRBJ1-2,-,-,CASTPLGQQSYGYTF,TGTGCCAGCACCCCCCTAGGACAGCAGAGCTATGGCTACACCTTC
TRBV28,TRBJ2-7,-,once,CASSPEIAGSEYEQYF,TGTGCCAGCAGTCCCGAGATAGCAGGGTCGGAGTACGAGCAGTACTTC
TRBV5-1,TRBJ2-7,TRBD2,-,CASSGGSSYEQYF,TGCGCCAGCAGCGGCGGGAGCTCCTACGAGCAGTACTTC
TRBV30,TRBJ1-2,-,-,CAWSVLMNYGYTF,TGTGCCTGGAGTGTACTCATGAACTATGGCTACACCTTC
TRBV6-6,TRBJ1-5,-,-,CASSPGQYSNQPQHF,TGTGCCAGCAGCCCCGGACAGTATAGCAATCAGCCCCAGCATTTT
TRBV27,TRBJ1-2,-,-,CASSLSGRNYGYTF,TGTGCCAGCAGTTTATCGGGCAGAAACTATGGCTACACCTTC
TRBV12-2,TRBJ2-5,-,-,CASRARTGQETQYF,TGTGCAAGTCGCGCCAGGACAGGACAAGAGACCCAGTACTTC
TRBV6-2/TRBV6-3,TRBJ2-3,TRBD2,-,CASSYRRLAGKIEGTDTQYF,TGTGCCAGCAGTTATAGAAGACTAGCGGGAAAAATAGAGGGCACAGATACGCAGTATTTT
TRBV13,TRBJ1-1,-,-,CASSLRGARETEAFF,TGTGCCAGCAGCTTAAGGGGGGCGAGGGAGACTGAAGCTTTCTTT
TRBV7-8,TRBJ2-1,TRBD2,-,CASSLAGSSYNEQFF,TGTGCCAGCAGCCTAGCGGGCAGCTCCTACAATGAGCAGTTCTTC
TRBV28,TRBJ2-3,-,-,CASSFRIIIHTQYF,TGTGCCAGCAGTTTCCGGATTATTATTCATACGCAGTATTTT
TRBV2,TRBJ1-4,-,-,CASSEYQNEKLFF,TGTGCCAGCAGTGAATATCAAAATGAAAAACTGTTTTTT
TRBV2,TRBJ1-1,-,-,CASKQTKTTEAFF,TGTGCCAGCAAACAGACAAAGACTACTGAAGCTTTCTTT
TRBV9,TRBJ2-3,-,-,CASSVGSAITDTQYF,TGTGCCAGCAGCGTGGGGTCAGCAATCACAGATACGCAGTATTTT
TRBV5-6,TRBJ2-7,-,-,CASSLGDAYEQYF,TGTGCCAGCAGCTTGGGGGACGCCTACGAGCAGTACTTC
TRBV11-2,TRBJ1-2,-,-,CASSLDPGMNYGYTF,TGTGCCAGCAGCTTAGATCCCGGGATGAACTATGGCTACACCTTC
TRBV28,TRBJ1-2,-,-,CASSFSGYLYGYTF,TGTGCCAGCAGTTTTTCGGGATACCTTTATGGCTACACCTTC
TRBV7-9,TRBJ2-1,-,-,CASSQGAGPYNEQFF,TGTGCCAGCAGCCAGGGCGCGGGCCCCTACAATGAGCAGTTCTTC
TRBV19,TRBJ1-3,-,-,CASSTQGVAGPGNTIYF,TGTGCCAGTAGTACCCAAGGGGTGGCAGGACCTGGAAACACCATATATTTT
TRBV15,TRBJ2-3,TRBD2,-,CATSGGLAGGTDTQYF,TGTGCCACCAGCGGCGGACTAGCGGGAGGTACAGATACGCAGTATTTT
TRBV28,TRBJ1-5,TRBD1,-,CATNNRDRGGNQPQHF,TGTGCCACCAACAACCGGGACAGGGGGGGCAATCAGCCCCAGCATTTT
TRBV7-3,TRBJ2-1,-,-,CASSLTASSPIYNEQFF,TGTGCCAGCAGCTTAACGGCGTCTTCCCCTATATACAATGAGCAGTTCTTC
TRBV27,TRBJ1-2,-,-,CASSLFLDSGYTF,TGTGCCAGCAGTTTATTTCTAGACAGTGGCTACACCTTC
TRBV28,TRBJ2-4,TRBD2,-,CASSFSGRPNIQYF,TGTGCCAGCAGTTTTTCCGGGAGGCCTAACATTCAGTACTTC
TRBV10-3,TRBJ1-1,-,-,CAISEAGSPEAFF,TGTGCCATCAGTGAAGCAGGGAGCCCTGAAGCTTTCTTT
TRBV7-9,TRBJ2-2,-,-,CASSLLRGAVGGELFF,TGTGCCAGCAGCTTATTAAGGGGAGCGGTCGGCGGGGAGCTGTTTTTT
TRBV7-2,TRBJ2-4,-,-,CASSSDRLKNIQYF,TGTGCCAGCAGTTCGGACCGATTAAAAAACATTCAGTACTTC
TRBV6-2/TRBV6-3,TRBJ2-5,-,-,CASSPVELAQETQYF,TGTGCCAGCAGCCCCGTCGAGTTGGCCCAAGAGACCCAGTACTTC
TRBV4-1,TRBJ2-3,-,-,CASSQVAAQGTDTQYF,TGCGCCAGCAGCCAAGTAGCGGCCCAGGGCACAGATACGCAGTATTTT
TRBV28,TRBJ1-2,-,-,CASSLPGARMDGYTF,TGTGCCAGCAGTTTACCGGGGGCGAGGATGGATGGCTACACCTTC
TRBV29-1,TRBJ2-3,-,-,CSVKGGYSTDTQYF,TGCAGCGTAAAAGGGGGGTATAGCACAGATACGCAGTATTTT
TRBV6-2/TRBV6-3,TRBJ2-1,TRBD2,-,CASSYSLAGLFF,TGTGCCAGCAGCTATTCATTAGCGGGACTGTTCTTC
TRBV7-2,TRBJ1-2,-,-,CASSLGRTIRYGYTF,TGTGCCAGCAGCTTAGGGAGAACTATACGCTATGGCTACACCTTC
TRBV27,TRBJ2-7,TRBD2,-,CASSLWAGGPREQYF,TGTGCCAGCAGTTTATGGGCGGGAGGGCCCCGCGAGCAGTACTTC
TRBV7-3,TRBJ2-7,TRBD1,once,CASSLTGQGLNEQYF,TGTGCCAGCAGCTTAACGGGACAGGGATTGAACGAGCAGTACTTC
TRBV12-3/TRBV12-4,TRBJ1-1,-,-,CASSLVKNTEAFF,TGTGCCAGCAGTTTGGTCAAAAACACTGAAGCTTTCTTT
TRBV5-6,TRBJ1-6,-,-,CASSLALRNSPLHF,TGTGCCAGCAGCTTGGCTTTGAGAAATTCACCCCTCCACTTT
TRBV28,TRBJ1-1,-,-,CASSYVSLSNTEAFF,TGTGCCAGCAGTTATGTCTCTCTCTCGAACACTGAAGCTTTCTTT
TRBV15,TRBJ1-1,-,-,CATSTGGAGDTEAFF,TGTGCCACCAGCACGGGGGGGGCGGGGGACACTGAAGCTTTCTTT